This T cell receptor beta chain derives from a study of cytomegalovirus exposure and HLA in healthy donors. Study context: In a later analysis, the roughly 120 validation repertoires were reported to have used the same platform as the roughly 670 first-cohort repertoires.

In the case of this clone: Antigen unknown.

The protocol was immunoSEQ multiplex PCR, while the TCRdb copy is restricted to in-frame clones and leaves out a portion. The table shows a few hundred thousand clones, with 86% occurring only once. Overall study findings and caveats: For most TCR sequences rarity was the rule, although some public TCRs occurred in many donors.

Trimming cost V 0 bases and J 5 bases, with 12 bases left between them. CDR1 and CDR2 (germline): SGHRS, YFSETQ. The CDR3 spans 14 residues. The chain carries TRBV5-1 and TRBJ2-7; D may be TRBD1 (5 bases). Sequenced material: PBMCs. This TCR was recovered from a woman under 30 in good health and CMV-seronegative. The CDR3 nucleotides read TGCGCCAGCAGCTTGGCCATACAGGAGAACGAGCAGTACTTC. This translates into CASSLAIQENEQYF.